This T cell receptor (beta chain) was recovered during a study of blood T cell repertoires in COVID-19 (dated by TCRdb to about 2020). Notes on the research overall: Samples covering the acute and convalescent phases of COVID-19 were provided by collaborators in the United States, Italy and Spain. The repertoires were released in a freely available public database meant as a resource for research on the immune response to SARS-CoV-2. The material from the prospective study consisted of cDNA or gDNA derived from T cells, B-cell-depleted T cells, or PBMCs. Sample metadata almost always included a de-identified subject ID, COVID-19 status, age in years and sex. The samples were drawn from two sources: the first 160 participants of the ongoing ImmuneRACE study, and 1,000 to 1,500 subjects contributed by 6 global collaborators. Deeply sampled blood TCRbeta repertoires from subjects exposed to, actively infected with, or recovered from COVID-19 were included in the dataset. HLA class I and class II types, where available, came from metadata supplied by the sample provider rather than from assay-based typing. Points the paper makes about the study in general: Clinical and demographic metadata were provided uncurated, with the amount varying by source and participant.

TCRbeta CDR3 regions were amplified from genomic DNA by means of the immunoSEQ Assay, a bias-controlled multiplex PCR. In the source study's methods: The number of nucleated cells in each sample was estimated from the amplification of reference gene primers within the assay. To quantify the absolute abundance of each unique TCRbeta CDR3 rearrangement, sequence reads were collapsed and filtered. For each sample, productive Simpson clonality was calculated as the square root of Simpson's diversity index across productive rearrangements. Held by TCRdb, this immuneACCESS table contains in-frame sequences only and omits some clones. Under half of the omission traces to an unresolved V gene where checked; the cause of the rest is unknown. Clonal size and the V and J genes are those of that table, whereas D and trimming came from the DNA. The sample table contains about 150,000 clones; only one count was recorded for approximately 90% of them. Approximately 15% of the sample comes from the top ten.

Each collaborating institution followed its own protocols to collect whole blood in K2EDTA tubes. For TCRbeta analysis, collaborator samples were shipped as frozen whole blood, as isolated PBMCs, or as DNA extracted from either sample type. As for this clone: Its antigen has not been determined. No quality values exist for individual bases; no much larger clone is one base distant.

V is cut back by 4 bases and J by 2 bases, with 11 bases in the junction unmatched. CDR3 length: 16 amino acids, cysteine to phenylalanine. The sequence is cut down to CDR3 DNA, 48 bases in frame from base 1. Reading the germline V gene gives CDR1 SGHRS and CDR2 YFSETQ. The chain employs TRBV5-1 and TRBJ2-5, with 7 junctional bases fitting TRBD2. Sequenced sample: peripheral blood. This sequence originates from a woman in her thirties or forties with acute or convalescent COVID-19. The base sequence is TGCGCCAGCAGCAAGAATCCGGGACTACCGCAAGAGACCCAGTACTTC. It translates to CASSKNPGLPQETQYF.